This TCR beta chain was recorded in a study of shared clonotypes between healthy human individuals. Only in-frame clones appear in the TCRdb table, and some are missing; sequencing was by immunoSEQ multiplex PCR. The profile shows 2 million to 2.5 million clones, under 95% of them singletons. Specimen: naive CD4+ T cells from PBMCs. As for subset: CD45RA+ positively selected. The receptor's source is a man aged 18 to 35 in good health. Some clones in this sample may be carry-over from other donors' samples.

The CDR3 bases are TGTGCCAGCTCACCAGGGGCCACAGAGGGCTACCACTTT. This sequence encodes CASSPGATEGYHF. V is TRBV18 and J is TRBJ1-6, with D tentatively TRBD1 (5 bases). The CDR3 length is 13 residues. The ends were cut back, 2 bases at V and 18 bases at J, with 17 bases in the middle. Germline lookup yields CDR1 KGHSH and CDR2 LQKENI.